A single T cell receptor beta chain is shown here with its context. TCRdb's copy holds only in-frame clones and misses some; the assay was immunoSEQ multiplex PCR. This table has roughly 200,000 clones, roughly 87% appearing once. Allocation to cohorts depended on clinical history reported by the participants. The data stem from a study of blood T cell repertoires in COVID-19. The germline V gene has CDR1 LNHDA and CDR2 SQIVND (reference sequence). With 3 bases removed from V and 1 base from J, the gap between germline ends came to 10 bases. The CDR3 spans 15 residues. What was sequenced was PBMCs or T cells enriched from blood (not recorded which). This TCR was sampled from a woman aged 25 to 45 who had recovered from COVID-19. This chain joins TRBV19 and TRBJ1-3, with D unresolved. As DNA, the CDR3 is TGTGCCAGTAGTATTGGAGGTGCTTCTGGAAACACCATATATTTT. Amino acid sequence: CASSIGGASGNTIYF.